The rows below give T cell receptor beta chains drawn from one sample of a study of OX40 agonist ivuxolimab in advanced cancers. Assay used: immunoSEQ multiplex PCR; TCRdb lists only in-frame clones, some missing. The top ten clones hold roughly 0.5% of a sample with about 60,000 clones, 70% to 90% of them seen once. The source material was CD4+ or CD8+ T cells sorted from blood, sampled in a trial of the OX40 agonist ivuxolimab. The receptor set was obtained from an adult with an advanced solid tumor such as melanoma, head and neck, liver or kidney cancer. Each CDR3 is given with its conserved first and last residue. The D gene is left open where the match is weak. The size entry is marked missing in some rows and otherwise reads once, few, many or a size class.

clone size: .; V gene: TRBV19; J gene: TRBJ2-5; D gene: .; CDR3 DNA: TGTGCCAGTAGTCTCCAAGGGGGAACACAAGAGACCCAGTACTTC; CDR3 protein: CASSLQGGTQETQYF
clone size: .; V gene: TRBV28; J gene: TRBJ1-1; D gene: .; CDR3 DNA: TGTGCCAGCAGTGTCACAATTTCTGAAGCTTTCTTT; CDR3 protein: CASSVTISEAFF
clone size: .; V gene: TRBV27; J gene: TRBJ2-1; D gene: TRBD2; CDR3 DNA: TGTGCCAGCCGGGGTAGCGGGAGCAATGAGCAGTTCTTC; CDR3 protein: CASRGSGSNEQFF
clone size: .; V gene: TRBV18; J gene: TRBJ1-3; D gene: .; CDR3 DNA: TGTGCCAGCTCACCACCGTCCCGCGGAAACACCATATATTTT; CDR3 protein: CASSPPSRGNTIYF
clone size: .; V gene: TRBV4-1; J gene: TRBJ1-3; D gene: TRBD1; CDR3 DNA: TGCGCCAGCAGCCAAGGGGACAGGGGGGGAAACACCATATATTTT; CDR3 protein: CASSQGDRGGNTIYF
clone size: few; V gene: TRBV6-5; J gene: TRBJ1-2; D gene: .; CDR3 DNA: TGTGCCAGCAGTTACGGACAATACTATGGCTACACCTTC; CDR3 protein: CASSYGQYYGYTF
clone size: .; V gene: TRBV5-1; J gene: TRBJ2-1; D gene: TRBD2; CDR3 DNA: TGCGCCAGCAGCTTGGCCTATCCTAGCGGGGTGAATGAGCAGTTCTTC; CDR3 protein: CASSLAYPSGVNEQFF
clone size: once; V gene: TRBV2; J gene: TRBJ1-2; D gene: .; CDR3 DNA: TGTGCCAGCAGTGAATACATGGGTTTGAGCTATGGCTACACCTTC; CDR3 protein: CASSEYMGLSYGYTF
clone size: .; V gene: TRBV19; J gene: TRBJ2-7; D gene: TRBD1; CDR3 DNA: TGTGCCAGTAGCCGACAGGGAACGGGCTACGAGCAGTACTTC; CDR3 protein: CASSRQGTGYEQYF
clone size: .; V gene: TRBV18; J gene: TRBJ1-2; D gene: .; CDR3 DNA: TGTGCCAGCTCACCCCAGGGGAACTATGGCTACACCTTC; CDR3 protein: CASSPQGNYGYTF
clone size: .; V gene: TRBV5-6; J gene: TRBJ1-4; D gene: .; CDR3 DNA: TGTGCCAGCAGCTTGGGTCAGACTAATGAAAAACTGTTTTTT; CDR3 protein: CASSLGQTNEKLFF
clone size: .; V gene: TRBV9; J gene: TRBJ2-1; D gene: TRBD2; CDR3 DNA: TGTGCCAGCAGCTTGGGACTAGCGGGAGGCGACAATGAGCAGTTCTTC; CDR3 protein: CASSLGLAGGDNEQFF
clone size: .; V gene: TRBV6-6; J gene: TRBJ1-5; D gene: TRBD1; CDR3 DNA: TGTGCCAGCAGGGATACAGGGGGCAGGAATCAGCCCCAGCATTTT; CDR3 protein: CASRDTGGRNQPQHF
clone size: once; V gene: TRBV11-3; J gene: TRBJ2-3; D gene: TRBD2; CDR3 DNA: TGTGCCAGCAGCACGACTAGCGGGGGCACAGATACGCAGTATTTT; CDR3 protein: CASSTTSGGTDTQYF
clone size: .; V gene: TRBV18; J gene: TRBJ2-3; D gene: .; CDR3 DNA: TGTGCCAGCTCACCGCTGGGATGGGATACGCAGTATTTT; CDR3 protein: CASSPLGWDTQYF
clone size: .; V gene: TRBV7-9; J gene: TRBJ1-4; D gene: .; CDR3 DNA: TGTGCCAGCAGCTCAGCGGCCGGAGGTAATGAAAAACTGTTTTTT; CDR3 protein: CASSSAAGGNEKLFF
clone size: .; V gene: TRBV27; J gene: TRBJ1-3; D gene: .; CDR3 DNA: TGTGCCAGCAGGCCGACACAGAACTCTGGAAACACCATATATTTT; CDR3 protein: CASRPTQNSGNTIYF
clone size: .; V gene: TRBV6-5; J gene: TRBJ1-1; D gene: .; CDR3 DNA: TGTGCCAGCAGACCTCGGGACGCGGAGAACACTGAAGCTTTCTTT; CDR3 protein: CASRPRDAENTEAFF
clone size: .; V gene: TRBV5-4; J gene: TRBJ2-1; D gene: TRBD1; CDR3 DNA: TGTGCCAGCAGCCCTCTGGACAGGGTTTCCGGCAATGAGCAGTTCTTC; CDR3 protein: CASSPLDRVSGNEQFF
clone size: .; V gene: TRBV28; J gene: TRBJ1-1; D gene: .; CDR3 DNA: TGTGCCAGCAGTTTCGCGGGATGGAACACTGAAGCTTTCTTT; CDR3 protein: CASSFAGWNTEAFF
clone size: once; V gene: TRBV9; J gene: TRBJ2-1; D gene: TRBD2; CDR3 DNA: TGTGCCAGCAGCCAACTAGCGGGGGACTACAATGAGCAGTTCTTC; CDR3 protein: CASSQLAGDYNEQFF
clone size: few; V gene: TRBV28; J gene: TRBJ1-1; D gene: .; CDR3 DNA: TGTGCCAGCAAAATGGGGGATTTGAACACTGAAGCTTTCTTT; CDR3 protein: CASKMGDLNTEAFF
clone size: .; V gene: TRBV29-1; J gene: TRBJ1-2; D gene: TRBD1; CDR3 DNA: TGCAGCGTTGATGGGGCAGGGGGCGGCTATGGCTACACCTTC; CDR3 protein: CSVDGAGGGYGYTF
clone size: .; V gene: TRBV5-1; J gene: TRBJ1-4; D gene: .; CDR3 DNA: TGCGCCAGCAGCTTGGCGGGAACCCCTGGTGAAAAACTGTTTTTT; CDR3 protein: CASSLAGTPGEKLFF
clone size: .; V gene: TRBV19; J gene: TRBJ2-2; D gene: TRBD2; CDR3 DNA: TGTGCCAGTAGCCCGGGGGGGTACACCGGGGAGCTGTTTTTT; CDR3 protein: CASSPGGYTGELFF
clone size: .; V gene: TRBV19; J gene: TRBJ2-3; D gene: .; CDR3 DNA: TGTGCCAGTAGTATAGGTTCGGCGGGGGCGGTAGATACGCAGTATTTT; CDR3 protein: CASSIGSAGAVDTQYF
clone size: .; V gene: TRBV7-3; J gene: TRBJ1-1; D gene: .; CDR3 DNA: TGTGCCAGCAGCCCCCACAAGAACACTGAAGCTTTCTTT; CDR3 protein: CASSPHKNTEAFF
clone size: .; V gene: TRBV2; J gene: TRBJ2-2; D gene: .; CDR3 DNA: TGTGCCAGCAGAACCACCCAGGTCGAGACCGGGGAGCTGTTTTTT; CDR3 protein: CASRTTQVETGELFF
clone size: .; V gene: TRBV5-8; J gene: TRBJ2-4; D gene: TRBD2; CDR3 DNA: TGTGCCAGCAGCCCGGGACTAGCGGGGGAACTAGCCAAAAACATTCAGTACTTC; CDR3 protein: CASSPGLAGELAKNIQYF
clone size: .; V gene: TRBV5-4; J gene: TRBJ2-1; D gene: TRBD2; CDR3 DNA: TGTGCCAGCAGCTTCGGACTAGCCGCTAATTACAATGAGCAGTTCTTC; CDR3 protein: CASSFGLAANYNEQFF
clone size: .; V gene: TRBV14; J gene: TRBJ1-6; D gene: .; CDR3 DNA: TGTGCCAGCAGCCAAGATGTAGGGGGAACCTATAATTCACCCCTCCACTTT; CDR3 protein: CASSQDVGGTYNSPLHF
clone size: .; V gene: TRBV30; J gene: TRBJ2-7; D gene: .; CDR3 DNA: TGTGCCTGGAGTGCACCATACGAGCAGTACTTC; CDR3 protein: CAWSAPYEQYF
clone size: .; V gene: TRBV13; J gene: TRBJ2-3; D gene: .; CDR3 DNA: TGTGCCAGCAGGACCGACAGGTGGTCCCCAACTAGCACAGATACGCAGTATTTT; CDR3 protein: CASRTDRWSPTSTDTQYF
clone size: .; V gene: TRBV25-1; J gene: TRBJ2-1; D gene: .; CDR3 DNA: TGTGCCAGCAGAACAGGTACAGGAGGGATAAGGCAGTTCTTC; CDR3 protein: CASRTGTGGIRQFF
clone size: once; V gene: TRBV7-2; J gene: TRBJ1-4; D gene: TRBD1; CDR3 DNA: TGTGCCAGCAGCTGGGACAGGGGGGTCGGCGAAAAACTGTTTTTT; CDR3 protein: CASSWDRGVGEKLFF
clone size: .; V gene: TRBV6-5; J gene: TRBJ2-5; D gene: .; CDR3 DNA: TGTGCCACTAGGGCGGGGGCACAAGAGACCCAGTACTTC; CDR3 protein: CATRAGAQETQYF
clone size: .; V gene: TRBV28; J gene: TRBJ2-5; D gene: .; CDR3 DNA: TGTGCCAGCAGTTTAGGGTGGGAAGAGACCCAGTACTTC; CDR3 protein: CASSLGWEETQYF
clone size: .; V gene: TRBV4-3; J gene: TRBJ2-7; D gene: .; CDR3 DNA: TGCGCCAGCAGCCAAGGCAGGGGCGGGTTTAAGCAGTACTTC; CDR3 protein: CASSQGRGGFKQYF
clone size: .; V gene: TRBV9; J gene: TRBJ1-3; D gene: .; CDR3 DNA: TGTGCCAGCAGCGTAGGGGATTCGTCTGGAAACACCATATATTTT; CDR3 protein: CASSVGDSSGNTIYF
clone size: .; V gene: TRBV5-3; J gene: TRBJ1-2; D gene: TRBD1; CDR3 DNA: TGTGCCAGAAGCTTATTTCTGGGACAGGGACACTATGGCTACACCTTC; CDR3 protein: CARSLFLGQGHYGYTF
clone size: .; V gene: TRBV7-2; J gene: TRBJ1-3; D gene: .; CDR3 DNA: TGTGCCAGCAGCTTAGGGACGGCGAGCTCTGGAAACACCATATATTTT; CDR3 protein: CASSLGTASSGNTIYF
clone size: .; V gene: TRBV7-2; J gene: TRBJ2-7; D gene: .; CDR3 DNA: TGTGCCAGCAGCTTAGGAGGGGGTATCTACGAGCAGTACTTC; CDR3 protein: CASSLGGGIYEQYF
clone size: .; V gene: TRBV9; J gene: TRBJ1-2; D gene: TRBD1; CDR3 DNA: TGTGCCAGCAGTTCCCGGACAGGGGGGCACGGCTACACCTTC; CDR3 protein: CASSSRTGGHGYTF
clone size: .; V gene: TRBV28; J gene: TRBJ1-2; D gene: .; CDR3 DNA: TGTGCCAGCATACCCTCAGGGATCTATGGCTACACCTTC; CDR3 protein: CASIPSGIYGYTF
clone size: .; V gene: TRBV9; J gene: TRBJ2-7; D gene: TRBD2; CDR3 DNA: TGTGTCGCACCCTTGAGGCTAGCGGGAGACGCCCGCTCCTACGAGCAGTACTTC; CDR3 protein: CVAPLRLAGDARSYEQYF
clone size: .; V gene: TRBV2; J gene: TRBJ1-1; D gene: .; CDR3 DNA: TGTGCCAGCAGTGAATTTGGGGCCGGGATTAACACTGAAGCTTTCTTT; CDR3 protein: CASSEFGAGINTEAFF
clone size: .; V gene: TRBV7-2; J gene: TRBJ1-5; D gene: TRBD1; CDR3 DNA: TGTGCCAGCAGCTGGGGACAGGGCTATGCTCAAAATCAGCCCCAGCATTTT; CDR3 protein: CASSWGQGYAQNQPQHF
clone size: .; V gene: TRBV10-2; J gene: TRBJ2-7; D gene: TRBD1; CDR3 DNA: TGCGCCATCGACACAGGGGGCGCGGGAGAGCAGTACTTC; CDR3 protein: CAIDTGGAGEQYF
clone size: .; V gene: TRBV9; J gene: TRBJ2-7; D gene: .; CDR3 DNA: TGTGCCAGCAGCGCCCGAGGAACCTACGAGCAGTACTTC; CDR3 protein: CASSARGTYEQYF
clone size: .; V gene: TRBV19; J gene: TRBJ2-3; D gene: TRBD2; CDR3 DNA: TGTGCCAGTAGTACAGCCTCCGGACTAGCGGGGGGTGATACGCAGTATTTT; CDR3 protein: CASSTASGLAGGDTQYF
clone size: .; V gene: TRBV19; J gene: TRBJ1-1; D gene: .; CDR3 DNA: TGTGCCAGTAGTATAGGGGGCAACCGTCGGGGGACTGAAGCTTTCTTT; CDR3 protein: CASSIGGNRRGTEAFF
clone size: .; V gene: TRBV7-9; J gene: TRBJ2-2; D gene: .; CDR3 DNA: TGTGCCAGCAGGTATAGCTCCGGGGAGCTGTTTTTT; CDR3 protein: CASRYSSGELFF
clone size: few; V gene: TRBV7-9; J gene: TRBJ1-2; D gene: TRBD1; CDR3 DNA: TGTGCCAGCACCTACGGACAGGGACAGGGCTACACCTTC; CDR3 protein: CASTYGQGQGYTF
clone size: .; V gene: TRBV18; J gene: TRBJ2-2; D gene: .; CDR3 DNA: TGTGCCAGCTCACGAGTGGGGGCCGGGGAGCTGTTTTTT; CDR3 protein: CASSRVGAGELFF